The present TCR beta chain was sequenced within a study of blood T cell repertoires in COVID-19. Study information: T cells, B-cell-depleted T cells, or PBMCs provided the cDNA or gDNA that served as material.

Under the authors' procedure: Amplified reference gene primers provided the basis for estimating nucleated cell counts. Repertoires were generated with immunoSEQ multiplex PCR, while TCRdb's copy carries only in-frame clones and drops some. That table gives V, J and clone size, and the DNA gave D and trimming. The sample shows 85,000 to 90,000 clones, around four fifths of them seen only once. V was clipped by 1 base and J by 1 base, with 11 bases between them. Looked up from germline, CDR1 is SGHVS and CDR2 is FQNEAQ. This CDR3 has 16 residues. The origin of this receptor is a man between 65 and 85 years old with acute or convalescent COVID-19. The genes are TRBV7-8 and TRBJ2-1; possibly TRBD2 for D (6 bases). The specimen sequenced was peripheral blood. The CDR3 region has the DNA TGTGCCAGCAGCTTAGTATTGGCGGGGTCCTACAATGAGCAGTTCTTC. Its translation is CASSLVLAGSYNEQFF. The full variable domain, with the rest looked up from reference TRBV7-8 and TRBJ2-1, is GAGVSQSPRYKVAKRGQDVALRCDPISGHVSLFWYQQALGQGPEFLTYFQNEAQLDKSGLPSDRFFAERPEGSVSTLKIQRTQQEDSAVYLCASSLVLAGSYNEQFFGPGTRLTVL.